The T cell receptor beta chain described here comes from a study of blood T cell repertoires in COVID-19. Two negative PCRs, clearance, or symptom resolution were required of recovered Cohort 3 donors. Germline loops: CDR1 SEHNR, CDR2 FQNEAQ (reference sequence). The CDR3 has 13 amino acids. J gave up 3 bases and V 4 bases, and 3 bases lay outside the gene matches. This clone was seen a few times. Under the authors' procedure: Reference gene primer amplification gave nucleated cell count estimates. TCRdb's copy holds only in-frame clones and misses some; the assay was immunoSEQ multiplex PCR. The DNA gave D and trimming, while V, J and clone size come from that table. Here the sample spans around 430,000 clones, 85% to 90% being singletons.

The V gene is TRBV7-9, the J gene TRBJ2-7; 7 bases fit TRBD2. This clonotype was obtained from a woman aged 45-59 years who had recovered from COVID-19. The sequenced sample was PBMCs or T cells enriched from blood (not recorded which). The CDR3 bases are TGTGCCAGCAGCTACCGGACTAGCTACGAGCAGTACTTC. Encoded protein: CASSYRTSYEQYF. Full variable domain (remainder filled in from reference TRBV7-9 and TRBJ2-7): DTGVSQNPRHKITKRGQNVTFRCDPISEHNRLYWYRQTLGQGPEFLTYFQNEAQLEKSRLLSDRFSAERPKGSFSTLEIQRTEQGDSAMYLCASSYRTSYEQYFGPGTRLTVT.